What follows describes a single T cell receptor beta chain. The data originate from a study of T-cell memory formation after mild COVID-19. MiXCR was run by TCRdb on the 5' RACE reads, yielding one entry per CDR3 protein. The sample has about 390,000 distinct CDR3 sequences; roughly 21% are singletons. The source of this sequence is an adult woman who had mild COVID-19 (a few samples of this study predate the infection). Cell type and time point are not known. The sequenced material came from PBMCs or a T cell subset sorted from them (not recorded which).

CDR3 nucleotides: TGTGCCAGCAGTAAACCGGGACAGGGGCAGCCCGGGGAGCTGTTTTTT. It specifies CASSKPGQGQPGELFF. The V call is TRBV12-3 or TRBV12-4, the J call TRBJ2-2; 10 nucleotides line up with TRBD1. The CDR3 loop spans 16 amino acids. Trimming at V came to 5 bases and at J to 6 bases, leaving 9 bases not matched to a gene.